A selection of T cell receptor beta chains follows, all from one sample in a study of blood T cell repertoires in COVID-19. Only in-frame clones appear in the TCRdb table, and some are missing; sequencing was by immunoSEQ multiplex PCR. The data contain about 200,000 clones, around 85% of them singletons. Sequenced material: peripheral blood. The receptors were gathered from a woman in her 70s with acute or convalescent COVID-19. Each CDR3 is given with its conserved first and last residue. Each record gives: CDR3 protein, CDR3 DNA, clone size, V gene, D gene, J gene. D genes are given only for firm matches. Size values are once, few and many counts, or a class for expanded clones, and some rows have none.

CDR3 protein: CARSPDRDGVNTEAFF; CDR3 DNA: TGTGCCAGAAGCCCTGACAGGGATGGCGTGAACACTGAAGCTTTCTTT; clone size: -; V gene: TRBV5-3; D gene: TRBD1; J gene: TRBJ1-1
CDR3 protein: CASSLRVGTGTRNEQFF; CDR3 DNA: TGTGCCAGCAGCTTACGGGTGGGCACGGGGACTAGAAATGAGCAGTTCTTC; clone size: -; V gene: TRBV7-3; D gene: TRBD2; J gene: TRBJ2-1
CDR3 protein: CASSQLAGNYEQYF; CDR3 DNA: TGTGCCAGCAGTCAACTAGCGGGGAACTACGAGCAGTACTTC; clone size: -; V gene: TRBV28; D gene: TRBD2; J gene: TRBJ2-7
CDR3 protein: CASVGGDKNIQYF; CDR3 DNA: TGTGCCAGCGTGGGGGGGGACAAAAACATTCAGTACTTC; clone size: -; V gene: TRBV12-3/TRBV12-4; D gene: TRBD2; J gene: TRBJ2-4
CDR3 protein: CASSLAGGSTDTQYF; CDR3 DNA: TGTGCCAGCAGCTTAGCGGGAGGGAGCACAGATACGCAGTATTTT; clone size: few; V gene: TRBV7-3; D gene: TRBD2; J gene: TRBJ2-3
CDR3 protein: CASSLSQVGRGFTDTQYF; CDR3 DNA: TGCGCCAGCAGCTTGTCGCAGGTCGGTCGAGGGTTCACAGATACGCAGTATTTT; clone size: -; V gene: TRBV5-1; D gene: -; J gene: TRBJ2-3
CDR3 protein: CASSLRGNEAFF; CDR3 DNA: TGTGCCAGCAGCTTGAGAGGGAATGAAGCTTTCTTT; clone size: -; V gene: TRBV5-6; D gene: -; J gene: TRBJ1-1
CDR3 protein: CATSDSLASGGNEQFF; CDR3 DNA: TGTGCCACCAGTGATTCCCTAGCTAGCGGAGGCAATGAGCAGTTCTTC; clone size: once; V gene: TRBV24-1; D gene: TRBD2; J gene: TRBJ2-1
CDR3 protein: CASSERSVSYEQYF; CDR3 DNA: TGTGCCAGCAGTGAGAGGTCCGTCTCGTACGAGCAGTACTTC; clone size: -; V gene: TRBV6-2/TRBV6-3; D gene: -; J gene: TRBJ2-7
CDR3 protein: CASSFRQVGTDTQYF; CDR3 DNA: TGTGCCAGCAGCTTTCGACAGGTCGGCACAGATACGCAGTATTTT; clone size: -; V gene: TRBV5-4; D gene: -; J gene: TRBJ2-3
CDR3 protein: CASSGEVTGELFF; CDR3 DNA: TGTGCCAGCAGTGGAGAGGTCACCGGGGAGCTGTTTTTT; clone size: -; V gene: TRBV2; D gene: -; J gene: TRBJ2-2
CDR3 protein: CAISALADTKGTQYF; CDR3 DNA: TGTGCCATCAGCGCTCTAGCGGATACAAAGGGTACGCAGTATTTT; clone size: -; V gene: TRBV10-3; D gene: TRBD2; J gene: TRBJ2-3
CDR3 protein: CASSVGQGYQPQHF; CDR3 DNA: TGTGCCAGCAGTGTAGGACAGGGGTATCAGCCCCAGCATTTT; clone size: -; V gene: TRBV28; D gene: TRBD1; J gene: TRBJ1-5
CDR3 protein: CASSPNQETQYF; CDR3 DNA: TGCGCCAGCAGCCCAAATCAAGAGACCCAGTACTTC; clone size: -; V gene: TRBV5-1; D gene: -; J gene: TRBJ2-5
CDR3 protein: CASSLDRGGTEAFF; CDR3 DNA: TGCGCCAGCAGCTTGGACAGGGGTGGCACTGAAGCTTTCTTT; clone size: -; V gene: TRBV5-1; D gene: TRBD1; J gene: TRBJ1-1
CDR3 protein: CASSLLAGQGGELFF; CDR3 DNA: TGCGCCAGCAGCTTACTAGCGGGGCAAGGCGGGGAGCTGTTTTTT; clone size: -; V gene: TRBV5-1; D gene: TRBD2; J gene: TRBJ2-2
CDR3 protein: CASSSYRGRQYF; CDR3 DNA: TGTGCCAGCAGCTCCTACAGGGGTAGACAGTACTTC; clone size: -; V gene: TRBV13; D gene: TRBD1; J gene: TRBJ2-7
CDR3 protein: CASSPLSGRAGGEQYF; CDR3 DNA: TGTGCCAGCAGCCCCCTTAGCGGGAGGGCCGGCGGCGAGCAGTACTTC; clone size: -; V gene: TRBV7-8; D gene: TRBD2; J gene: TRBJ2-7